This T cell receptor beta chain was captured by sequencing in a study of metastatic and nonmetastatic thyroid tumors. In the study overall: Repertoires of blood and of tissue (tumor or nodule) from malignant and benign thyroid patients were compared. Whole-study findings and limits: Malignant thyroid tumors reportedly had TCR beta diversity that was significantly higher than in benign nodules, in blood and tumor.

Original processing methods: The study built a papillary thyroid cancer distant-metastasis classifier from CDR3 differences across clinicopathological groups. TCRdb recomputed clones from the PCR reads via MiXCR. The V and J calls were not made by the authors but by TCRdb's processing. Here the sample spans roughly 12,000 clones, around a fifth being singletons. Ahead of thyroid surgery, no patient had received treatment of any kind. The CDR3 runs 16 residues. Germline trimming cut 0 bases from V and 4 bases from J; bases unmatched to any gene: 8. Germline V gene data show CDR1 as SGHTA and CDR2 as FQGNSA. Concerning this clone itself: The antigen is undetermined.

Sequencing was done on a sample of adjacent normal tissue. This rearrangement joins TRBV7-2 to TRBJ2-7; 8 bases fit TRBD1. The sequence was obtained from a female donor with papillary thyroid cancer or a benign thyroid nodule (not recorded which). Some clones in this sample may be carry-over from other donors' samples. The CDR3 sequence is CASSLAGYGQGYEQYF. DNA for the CDR3: TGTGCCAGCAGCTTAGCGGGGTATGGACAGGGATACGAGCAGTACTTC.